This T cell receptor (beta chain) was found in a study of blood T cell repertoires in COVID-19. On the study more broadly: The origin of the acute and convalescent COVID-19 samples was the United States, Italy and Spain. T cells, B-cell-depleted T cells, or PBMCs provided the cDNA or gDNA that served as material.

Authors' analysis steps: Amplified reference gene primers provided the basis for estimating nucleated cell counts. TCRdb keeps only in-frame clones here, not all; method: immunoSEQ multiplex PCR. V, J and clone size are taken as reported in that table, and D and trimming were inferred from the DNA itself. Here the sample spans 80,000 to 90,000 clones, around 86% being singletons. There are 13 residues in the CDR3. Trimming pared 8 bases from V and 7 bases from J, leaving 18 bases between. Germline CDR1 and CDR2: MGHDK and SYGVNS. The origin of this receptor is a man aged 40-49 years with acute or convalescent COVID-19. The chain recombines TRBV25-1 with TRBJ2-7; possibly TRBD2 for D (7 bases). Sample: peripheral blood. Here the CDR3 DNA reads TGTGCCAGCTTACCGGGGGGCCCTCGGGAGCAGTACTTC. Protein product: CASLPGGPREQYF.